Presented here are 25 T cell receptor beta chains from one specimen sequenced in a study of CD8+CD57+ T cells in acquired aplastic anemia. Profiling of TCR beta VDJ combinations and CDR3 sequences used genomic DNA as template. TCRdb recomputed calls from the reads with MiXCR, one row per CDR3 protein. This sample has about half a million distinct CDR3 sequences, with around 33% found just once. Whoever was chosen for sequencing had shown CD8+CD57+ cell expansion by flow cytometry. Material: sorted CD4+, CD8+, or CD8+CD57+ T cells (not recorded which) from PBMCs. The receptors here all came from a human donor with aplastic anemia.

This clonotype was found many times. The chain couples TRBV2 to TRBJ1-1; the D gene is possibly TRBD1 (6 bases). Between the trimmed V and J ends, which lost 6 bases and 0 bases, there was a span of 20 bases. CDR1 is SNHLY, CDR2 FYNNEI, per germline. This CDR3 spans 17 amino acids. CDR3 amino acids: CASSIGTLGDLNTEAFF. Written as DNA, the CDR3 is TGTGCCAGCAGCATCGGGACACTTGGGGACTTGAACACTGAAGCTTTCTTT.

This clonotype was observed at least ten times. V and J are TRBV9 and TRBJ1-2; D ambiguous. CDR3 length equals 11 residues. The V gene lost 4 bases and the J gene lost 4 bases, with 5 bases spanning the gap. Germline V gene data show CDR1 as SGDLS and CDR2 as YYNGEE. The CDR3 DNA sequence: TGTGCCAGCAGCAAGGGCTATGGCTACACCTTC. Protein: CASSKGYGYTF. Full variable domain (rest looked up from reference TRBV9 and TRBJ1-2): DSGVTQTPKHLITATGQRVTLRCSPRSGDLSVYWYQQSLDQGLQFLIQYYNGEERAKGNILERFSAQQFPDLHSELNLSSLELGDSALYFCASSKGYGYTFGSGTRLTVV.

The chain is built from TRBV20-1 and TRBJ2-7; 10 nucleotides agree with TRBD1. The CDR3 has 13 amino acids. V shed 3 bases, J shed 7 bases, and the junction held 6 bases outside the gene matches. Looked up from germline, CDR1 is DFQATT and CDR2 is SNEGSKA (reference sequence). The CDR3 sequence: CSARARDRGEQYF. The CDR3 bases are TGCAGTGCTAGGGCCCGGGACAGGGGAGAGCAGTACTTC.

The sample holds many counts of this clonotype. The rearrangement uses TRBV10-3 and TRBJ2-1, with D perhaps matching TRBD2 (7 bases). From germline, CDR1 is ENHRY and CDR2 SYGVKD. V shed 2 bases and J shed 6 bases, with 14 bases lying between them. The CDR3 extends over 15 amino acids. The CDR3 spells CAISERGGGLNEQFF. The CDR3 DNA is TGTGCCATCAGTGAGAGGGGGGGGGGCCTCAATGAGCAGTTCTTC.

With respect to this clonotype: Being one base from a much bigger clone, this may be a read error. The chain carries TRBV14 and TRBJ2-1; D is ambiguous. The germline gives CDR1 SGHDN, CDR2 FVKESK. The CDR3 consists of 14 residues. V shed 8 bases and J shed 0 bases, with 11 bases lying between them. The CDR3 here is CASGGFSSYNEQFF. Here the CDR3 DNA reads TGTGCCAGCGGCGGCTTCAGCTCCTACAATGAGCAGTTCTTC.

The chain links TRBV11-1 to TRBJ1-6; 12 bases are shared with TRBD1. The junction had 9 bases not matched to a gene; V was cut back by 5 bases and J by 1 base. The germline gives CDR1 SGHAT, CDR2 FQDESV (reference sequence). This CDR3 has 19 residues. Here the CDR3 reads CASSDGTGGIGSYNSPLHF. CDR3 bases: TGTGCCAGCAGCGATGGGACAGGGGGCATCGGATCCTATAATTCACCCCTCCACTTT.

This chain joins TRBV30 and TRBJ1-1; perhaps TRBD1 as D (5 bases). Deletions cut 3 bases from V and 1 base from J, with 12 bases between. From germline, CDR1 is GTSNPN and CDR2 SVGIG (reference sequence). CDR3 length: 14 amino acids. The CDR3 nucleotides are TGTGCCTGGAGGGTGGGGGTCCCGAACACTGAAGCTTTCTTT. Its translation: CAWRVGVPNTEAFF.

As for this clonotype: A much larger clone sits a single nucleotide away, making a read error possible. The J gene is TRBJ1-2, the V gene TRBV14, with D possibly being TRBD1 (6 bases). The V gene's germline CDR1 is SGHDN and CDR2 FVKESK. The CDR3 extends over 13 amino acids. CDR3 in amino acids: CAGSQQGTYGYTF. Here the CDR3 DNA reads TGTGCCGGCAGCCAACAGGGTACCTATGGCTACACCTTC.

V and J are TRBV10-3 and TRBJ1-5; 8 nucleotides match TRBD1. Germline CDR1 reads ENHRY; CDR2 reads SYGVKD. The trim removed 4 bases at V and 5 bases at J, leaving 7 bases unmatched. The CDR3 has 15 residues. As DNA, the CDR3 is TGTGCCATCAGTGCAACCGGGACAGGCCATCAGCCCCAGCATTTT. Residues: CAISATGTGHQPQHF.

V usage is TRBV20-1 and J usage is TRBJ2-3, with D tentatively TRBD2 (7 bases). CDR1 is DFQATT, CDR2 SNEGSKA, per germline (reference sequence). V was cut by 1 base and J by 5 bases, with 13 bases left in between. The CDR3 runs 14 residues. This CDR3 reads CSARAGGGIDTQYF. DNA of the CDR3: TGCAGTGCTAGAGCGGGGGGCGGTATAGATACGCAGTATTTT.

This sequence joins TRBV3-1 and TRBJ1-2; D ambiguous. Between the trimmed V and J ends, which lost 2 bases and 8 bases, there was a span of 12 bases. CDR1 is LGHDT, CDR2 YNNKEL, per germline (reference sequence). The CDR3 loop spans 13 amino acids. CDR3 sequence reads: CASSQLGLGGYTF. Here the CDR3 DNA reads TGTGCCAGCAGCCAACTTGGGTTGGGAGGCTACACCTTC.

The chain recombines TRBV19 with TRBJ1-1; D call uncertain. Trimming pared 4 bases from V and 8 bases from J, leaving 11 bases between. The V gene's germline CDR1 is LNHDA and CDR2 SQIVND (reference sequence). The CDR3 contains 12 residues. CDR3 loop: CASSKKGREAFF. Here the CDR3 DNA reads TGTGCCAGTAGTAAGAAAGGCAGGGAAGCTTTCTTT.

The gene calls are TRBV2 and TRBJ2-1, with 7 bases that match TRBD2. The CDR3 sequence is 14 residues long. Trimming removed 6 bases from V and 2 bases from J; junction bases left unmatched: 4. Germline V lookup: CDR1 SNHLY, CDR2 FYNNEI. CDR3 bases: TGTGCCAGCAGCCGACTAGCTACCTACAATGAGCAGTTCTTC. The encoded protein is CASSRLATYNEQFF.

Many counts were recorded for this clonotype. This chain joins TRBV2 and TRBJ2-7; D ambiguous. Trimming took 7 bases from V and 2 from J, leaving 12 bases between them. The CDR3 is made up of 13 amino acids. Germline CDR1 reads SNHLY; CDR2 reads FYNNEI. Here the CDR3 reads CASKFGSTYEQYF. In DNA, the CDR3 is TGTGCCAGCAAGTTTGGCAGCACCTACGAGCAGTACTTC.

This clonotype came up a few times. The CDR3 spells CSARDPKGVGETQYF. CDR3 nucleotides: TGCAGTGCTAGAGATCCGAAAGGAGTGGGGGAGACCCAGTACTTC. The J gene is TRBJ2-5, the V gene TRBV20-1; D ambiguous. The CDR3 contains 15 residues. V lost 0 bases and J 5 bases, leaving 16 bases between the germline ends. The germline CDR1 and CDR2 sequences are DFQATT and SNEGSKA (reference sequence).

A word on this clonotype: This may be a read error: a much more frequent sequence differs by one nucleotide. CDR3 nucleotides: TGTGCCGGCAGCCCCTGGTTATTGGGGCAGTCAGGTGAAGCTTTCTTT. Residues: CAGSPWLLGQSGEAFF. The chain carries TRBV7-3 and TRBJ1-1; the D gene is possibly TRBD1 (5 bases). Germline V gives CDR1 SGHTA, CDR2 FQGTGA. CDR3 length: 16 residues.

The chain carries TRBV7-2 and TRBJ1-2, with D unresolved. The CDR3 is 14 amino acids. Germline lookup yields CDR1 SGHTA and CDR2 FQGNSA. The V and J ends lost 0 bases and 8 bases respectively, with 13 bases between them. The CDR3 sequence: CASSLALTDRGYTF. CDR3 in DNA: TGTGCCAGCAGCTTAGCGTTGACGGATCGAGGCTACACCTTC. The full variable domain, rest sourced from reference TRBV7-2 and TRBJ1-2, is GAGVSQSPSNKVTEKGKDVELRCDPISGHTALYWYRQSLGQGLEFLIYFQGNSAPDKSGLPSDRFSAERTGGSVSTLTIQRTQQEDSAVYLCASSLALTDRGYTFGSGTRLTVV.

The V and J genes are TRBV15 and TRBJ2-2; D might be TRBD1 (8 bases). Germline assignment: CDR1 LNHNV and CDR2 YYDKDF (reference sequence). The CDR3 consists of 17 residues. Trimming stripped 3 bases from V and 6 bases from J, with 20 bases between. The CDR3 sequence is CATSREIHRGRAGELFF. DNA of the CDR3: TGTGCCACCAGCAGGGAAATTCACAGGGGGAGGGCCGGGGAGCTGTTTTTT.

This chain uses TRBV2 with TRBJ1-4, with 7 bases that match TRBD1. Germline V lookup: CDR1 SNHLY, CDR2 FYNNEI. The CDR3 runs to 15 residues. The V and J ends lost 7 bases and 8 bases, in that order; junction bases with no gene match: 13. This CDR3 reads CASTEVGQLGEKLFF. As DNA, the CDR3 is TGTGCCAGCACCGAAGTGGGACAGTTGGGGGAAAAACTGTTTTTT.

About this clonotype itself: No conserved phenylalanine or tryptophan ends this CDR3, so it is likely a read error. The rearrangement uses TRBV5-1 and TRBJ2-7; possibly TRBD2 for D (7 bases). V was clipped by 6 bases and J by 5 bases, with 18 bases between them. This CDR3 region has 14 residues. The V gene's germline CDR1 is SGHRS and CDR2 YFSETQ. Written as DNA, the CDR3 is TGCGCCAGCACAATACAGGGCGGGAGAAACGAGCAGTACCTC. Its protein product is CASTIQGGRNEQYL.

This clonotype has just a few counts. V usage is TRBV7-9 and J usage is TRBJ1-3; D is ambiguous. CDR1 is SEHNR, CDR2 FQNEAQ, per germline (reference sequence). The CDR3 contains 15 residues. The ends were cut back, 1 base at V and 3 bases at J, with 10 bases in the middle. The DNA for the CDR3 is TGTGCCAGCAGCTTAGGCTTTGAGGATGGAAACACCATATATTTT. Amino acid sequence: CASSLGFEDGNTIYF. Full variable domain (missing parts from reference TRBV7-9 and TRBJ1-3): DTGVSQNPRHKITKRGQNVTFRCDPISEHNRLYWYRQTLGQGPEFLTYFQNEAQLEKSRLLSDRFSAERPKGSFSTLEIQRTEQGDSAMYLCASSLGFEDGNTIYFGEGSWLTVV.

A note on this clonotype: A much larger clone lies a single base off, so this may be a read error. This chain joins TRBV12-3 or TRBV12-4 and TRBJ2-7, with TRBD2 identical over 7 bases. CDR3 length: 13 amino acids. CDR3 in amino acids: CAGSLGGPGEQYF. The CDR3 DNA reads as TGTGCCGGCAGTTTGGGAGGGCCCGGCGAGCAGTACTTC.

The rearrangement uses TRBV2 and TRBJ1-5; unclear D gene. Trimming removed 7 bases at V and 3 bases at J, with 16 bases between. Germline V CDR1 and CDR2: SNHLY, FYNNEI. The CDR3 has 15 amino acids. CDR3 in amino acids: CASTPPRGANQPQHF. The CDR3 DNA is TGTGCCAGCACTCCCCCAAGAGGAGCCAATCAGCCCCAGCATTTT.

This rearrangement joins TRBV4-3 to TRBJ2-3; D unclear. Between the trimmed V and J ends, which lost 0 bases and 4 bases, there was a span of 8 bases. The germline V gene encodes CDR1 LGHNA and CDR2 YSLEER. This CDR3 has 14 amino acids. The CDR3 bases are TGCGCCAGCAGCCAAGATTTGGTGGCAGATACGCAGTATTTT. It specifies CASSQDLVADTQYF.

This clonotype was found many times. V gene TRBV19 combines with J gene TRBJ2-7, with D possibly being TRBD1 (6 bases). Between the trimmed V and J ends, which lost 4 bases and 3 bases, there was a span of 10 bases. Per germline, CDR1 LNHDA and CDR2 SQIVND (reference sequence). This CDR3 spans 13 amino acids. The CDR3 spells CASSTTRGYEQYF. CDR3 nucleotide sequence: TGTGCCAGTAGTACTACCAGGGGCTACGAGCAGTACTTC.